The 25 T cell receptor beta chains in this list originate from one sample, sequenced in a study of T cell repertoires in cytomegalovirus infection. These receptors are not linked to any known antigen. Via MiXCR, TCRdb re-called the reads, giving one row per CDR3 protein. The sample carries 90,000 to 130,000 distinct CDR3 sequences, about 9.4% recorded once. The specimen sequenced was PBMCs, sequenced either directly or after in vitro stimulation (not recorded which). The receptors originated from a human donor in good health (CMV status not recorded). Some clones in this sample may be carry-over from other donors' samples.

The chain employs TRBV27 and TRBJ1-2; D not resolved. The CDR3 runs to 14 residues. Per germline, CDR1 MNHEY and CDR2 SMNVEV (reference sequence). The V gene lost 0 bases and the J gene lost 8 bases, with 13 bases spanning the gap. CDR3 amino acids: CASSLSRTHPGYTF. The CDR3, as DNA: TGTGCCAGCAGTTTATCGCGGACCCACCCGGGCTACACCTTC.

This clonotype occurred many times. V usage is TRBV12-3 or TRBV12-4 and J usage is TRBJ2-6; a possible D gene is TRBD2 (6 bases). This CDR3 is 15 amino acids long. Trimming removed 2 bases at V and 1 base at J, with 6 bases between. In DNA, the CDR3 is TGTGCCAGCAGTTTACGGGGGTCTGGGGCCAACGTCCTGACTTTC. This translates into CASSLRGSGANVLTF.

This sequence joins TRBV19 and TRBJ2-3; 7 bases align to TRBD1. With V trimmed by 4 bases and J by 1 base, 2 bases remained unmatched. The CDR3 has 14 amino acids. The germline V gene has CDR1 LNHDA and CDR2 SQIVND (reference sequence). In nucleotides, the CDR3 is TGTGCCAGTAGTACTACAGGGGGCACAGATACGCAGTATTTT. Protein product: CASSTTGGTDTQYF.

This clonotype came up many times. The chain uses TRBV4-2 and TRBJ2-1, with 10 positions matching TRBD2. The trim removed 4 bases at V and 4 bases at J, leaving 1 base unmatched. The length of the CDR3 is 14 residues. Germline CDR1 LGHNA, CDR2 YNFKEQ. The CDR3 coding sequence is TGTGCCAGCAGCCTTAGCGGGGGGTACAATGAGCAGTTCTTC. It translates to CASSLSGGYNEQFF.

This clonotype was recorded a few times. The genes are TRBV19 and TRBJ2-1, with D possibly being TRBD2 (6 bases). This CDR3 region has 14 residues. CDR1 LNHDA and CDR2 SQIVND come from the germline V gene (reference sequence). The germline V and J ends were trimmed by 6 bases and 4 bases, with 13 bases remaining between them. The CDR3 sequence: CASRRDGVYNEQFF. CDR3 DNA sequence: TGTGCCAGTAGGCGGGACGGGGTTTACAATGAGCAGTTCTTC. Together with reference TRBV19 and TRBJ2-1, the CDR3 gives the full variable domain: DGGITQSPKYLFRKEGQNVTLSCEQNLNHDAMYWYRQDPGQGLRLIYYSQIVNDFQKGDIAEGYSVSREKKESFPLTVTSAQKNPTAFYLCASRRDGVYNEQFFGPGTRLTVL.

This clonotype was observed many times. The gene calls are TRBV7-8 and TRBJ2-5, with D perhaps TRBD2 (5 bases). Germline assignment: CDR1 SGHVS and CDR2 FQNEAQ. V shed 10 bases and J shed 4 bases, with 19 bases lying between them. The CDR3 is 14 amino acids. CDR3 amino acids: CATTNLAGTETQYF. In nucleotides, the CDR3 is TGTGCCACGACGAACCTAGCCGGCACAGAGACCCAGTACTTC.

This clonotype has more than one count but fewer than ten. The chain carries TRBV20-1 and TRBJ2-5; 8 bases fit TRBD2. The V gene's germline CDR1 is DFQATT and CDR2 SNEGSKA (reference sequence). The CDR3 consists of 17 residues. V lost 1 base to trimming and J lost 5 bases; unmatched junction nucleotides: 15. The CDR3 nucleotides are TGCAGTGCTAGAGCCCAGGGACTAGTGGGGTCCCAGGAGACCCAGTACTTC. Translated: CSARAQGLVGSQETQYF.

This clonotype was observed many times. The chain has TRBV14 and TRBJ2-1, with 11 nucleotides matching TRBD2. J gave up 6 bases and V 4 bases, and 8 bases lay outside the gene matches. CDR1 and CDR2 from the germline V gene are SGHDN and FVKESK. This CDR3 has 16 residues. CDR3 bases: TGTGCCAGCAGCCGGATTAGCGGGAGGGCCCTCAATGAGCAGTTCTTC. Amino acids: CASSRISGRALNEQFF. The full variable domain, its missing parts supplied by reference TRBV14 and TRBJ2-1, is EAGVTQFPSHSVIEKGQTVTLRCDPISGHDNLYWYRRVMGKEIKFLLHFVKESKQDESGMPNNRFLAERTGGTYSTLKVQPAELEDSGVYFCASSRISGRALNEQFFGPGTRLTVL.

This clonotype was counted ten times or more. V gene TRBV4-3 combines with J gene TRBJ1-1; D call uncertain. CDR3 length: 14 residues. Trimming took 1 base from V and 7 from J, leaving 13 bases between them. Germline V gene sequence: CDR1 LGHNA, CDR2 YSLEER. The CDR3 region has the DNA TGCGCCAGCAGCCAAGTTAGCCCCTGGGGTGAAGCTTTCTTT. It encodes CASSQVSPWGEAFF.

The table lists this clonotype with many counts. This chain uses TRBV7-2 with TRBJ2-2; D could derive from TRBD1 or TRBD2 (6 bases each). The CDR3 length is 14 residues. Germline assignment: CDR1 SGHTA and CDR2 FQGNSA. V lost 2 bases and J 10 bases, leaving 14 bases between the germline ends. The DNA for the CDR3 is TGTGCCAGCAGCTTAATTCAGGGGCGGGAGGAGCTGTTTTTT. Protein: CASSLIQGREELFF.

This clonotype was seen many times. V is TRBV7-8 and J is TRBJ1-5, with 11 positions matching TRBD1. The J segment lost 6 bases and the V segment lost 5 bases, leaving 6 bases of the junction unmatched. The CDR3 contains 15 residues. Germline assignment: CDR1 SGHVS and CDR2 FQNEAQ. CDR3 sequence: CASSAGQGVIQPQHF. For the CDR3, the DNA is TGTGCCAGCAGCGCGGGACAGGGGGTTATTCAGCCCCAGCATTTT.

This clonotype was picked up many times. The gene calls are TRBV29-1 and TRBJ2-1, with a weak D call TRBD2 (6 bases). Between the trimmed V and J ends, which lost 5 bases and 4 bases, there was a span of 24 bases. The CDR3 is 17 amino acids. Germline CDR1 and CDR2: SQVTM and ANQGSEA. CDR3 region: CSVHPGTSGFFYNEQFF. The CDR3 DNA follows: TGCAGCGTTCACCCTGGGACTTCTGGATTCTTTTACAATGAGCAGTTCTTC.

The chain uses TRBV14 and TRBJ2-1, with D tentatively TRBD2 (5 bases). CDR3 length: 13 residues. Per the germline V gene, CDR1 is SGHDN and CDR2 is FVKESK. Trimming removed 1 base at V and 12 bases at J, with 13 bases between. The CDR3 loop is CASSQVVGAGQFF. The CDR3 bases are TGTGCCAGCAGCCAAGTGGTGGGAGCTGGGCAGTTCTTC.

This clonotype was counted only a few times. This chain uses TRBV6-1 with TRBJ2-7; a weak D match, TRBD1 (5 bases). V was trimmed by 7 bases and J by 0 bases, leaving 10 bases between them. The CDR3 totals 13 residues. The germline V gene encodes CDR1 MNHNS and CDR2 SASEGT. The CDR3 loop reads CASKETGSYEQYF. The CDR3 bases are TGTGCCAGCAAAGAAACAGGCTCCTACGAGCAGTACTTC.

The rearrangement joins TRBV7-6 to TRBJ2-3; 9 bases align to TRBD2. The CDR3 consists of 16 residues. V gave up 0 bases and J gave up 3 bases; unmatched junction bases: 4. Germline V gene lookup returns CDR1 SGHVS and CDR2 FNYEAQ. This CDR3 is CASSLARGRGTDTQYF. CDR3 coding DNA: TGTGCCAGCAGCTTAGCGCGCGGGAGGGGGACAGATACGCAGTATTTT.

The chain joins TRBV5-5 to TRBJ1-5, with a tentative D call TRBD1 (6 bases). Germline V CDR1 and CDR2: SGHKS, YYEKEE (reference sequence). V was shortened by 4 bases and J by 2 bases, with 13 bases between the two germline ends. The CDR3 consists of 15 residues. CDR3 in amino acids: CASSITNRGNQPQHF. The CDR3 nucleotides read TGTGCCAGCAGCATTACGAACAGGGGCAATCAGCCCCAGCATTTT.

This clonotype appeared many times. This chain uses TRBV5-4 with TRBJ2-5; D ambiguous. The CDR3 covers 11 residues. Trimming removed 2 bases at V and 2 bases at J, with 1 base between. Germline V gene lookup returns CDR1 SGHNT and CDR2 YYREEE (reference sequence). CDR3 sequence (DNA): TGTGCCAGCAGCTTACAAGAGACCCAGTACTTC. Its translation is CASSLQETQYF.

This clonotype was counted between two and nine times. The chain joins TRBV6-1 to TRBJ2-3; 8 bases are shared with TRBD1. The length of the CDR3 is 15 residues. V lost 2 bases, J lost 4 bases, and 5 bases stayed unmatched. Germline V gives CDR1 MNHNS, CDR2 SASEGT. The CDR3 is CASSEQGARSDTQYF. CDR3 bases: TGTGCCAGCAGTGAACAGGGGGCCCGGTCAGATACGCAGTATTTT.

This clonotype was detected many times. The chain is built from TRBV19 and TRBJ2-1, with D perhaps TRBD2 (6 bases). The ends were cut back, 4 bases at V and 0 bases at J, with 10 bases in the middle. The germline gives CDR1 LNHDA, CDR2 SQIVND (reference sequence). There are 15 residues in the CDR3. The CDR3 loop is CASSRAGSSYNEQFF. As DNA, the CDR3 is TGTGCCAGTAGTAGGGCCGGGAGCTCCTACAATGAGCAGTTCTTC.

This clonotype was seen more than once but under ten times. V and J are TRBV5-4 and TRBJ2-2; 8 nucleotides agree with TRBD2. The germline V gene encodes CDR1 SGHNT and CDR2 YYREEE (reference sequence). V was pared by 0 bases and J by 6 bases, with 4 bases of the junction left unmatched. CDR3 length equals 15 residues. DNA of the CDR3: TGTGCCAGCAGCTTGGATTTGCGGGAGGCCGGGGAGCTGTTTTTT. Translated, it gives CASSLDLREAGELFF.

This clonotype was found a few times. The V gene is TRBV9, the J gene TRBJ2-7; weak D call: TRBD2 (6 bases). V was shortened by 0 bases and J by 1 base, with 14 bases between the two germline ends. The CDR3 spans 16 residues. Germline V gene sequence: CDR1 SGDLS, CDR2 YYNGEE. The CDR3 spells CASSVVPSAYSYEQYV. CDR3 sequence (DNA): TGTGCCAGCAGCGTAGTTCCTAGCGCCTATTCCTACGAGCAGTACGTC.

This clonotype was found many times. The rearrangement links TRBV7-2 to TRBJ2-3; 12 nucleotides align to TRBD2. The germline V gene has CDR1 SGHTA and CDR2 FQGNSA. Germline trimming cut 4 bases from V and 5 bases from J; bases unmatched to any gene: 13. This CDR3 has 18 residues. The CDR3 reads CASSSPKRLAGVGDTQYF. The CDR3 bases are TGTGCCAGCAGCTCCCCAAAGAGACTAGCGGGAGTAGGAGATACGCAGTATTTT.

This clonotype was counted between two and nine times. This chain links TRBV20-1 with TRBJ1-2; perhaps TRBD1 as D (6 bases). This CDR3 spans 13 amino acids. Trimming stripped 7 bases from V and 8 bases from J, with 20 bases between. Germline-derived CDR1 and CDR2 are DFQATT and SNEGSKA (reference sequence). The CDR3 loop reads CSVTEQGREGYTF. Here the CDR3 DNA reads TGCAGTGTCACAGAACAGGGAAGAGAGGGCTACACCTTC.

The gene calls are TRBV5-6 and TRBJ2-3; D might be TRBD1 or TRBD2, each matching 5 bases. This CDR3 has 12 residues. V was clipped by 0 bases and J by 8 bases, with 7 bases between them. Germline loops: CDR1 SGHDT, CDR2 YYEEEE. The CDR3 reads CASSLAGTTQYF. CDR3 DNA sequence: TGTGCCAGCAGCTTGGCAGGGACTACGCAGTATTTT.

The sample holds many counts of this clonotype. V and J are TRBV10-3 and TRBJ2-2, with D possibly being TRBD2 (5 bases). Trimming took off 7 bases at V and 1 base at J, with 19 bases between the two ends. The CDR3 is made up of 17 amino acids. The germline V gene encodes CDR1 ENHRY and CDR2 SYGVKD. The CDR3 DNA sequence: TGTGCCATCACCCCGGCCGTCGGACGGGAGAACACCGGGGAGCTGTTTTTT. It is translated as CAITPAVGRENTGELFF.